Shown below are 7 T cell receptor beta chains from a single sample sequenced in a study of T cells in Graves' hyperthyroidism and ophthalmopathy. TCR beta CDR3 sequences were amplified from RNA transcripts. TCR CDR3 regions were first amplified by RT-PCR with HTBI primers. Using its own MiXCR run on the multiplex PCR reads, TCRdb lists one record per CDR3 protein. This sample yields roughly 380,000 distinct CDR3 sequences, of which 15% to 20% are seen a single time; 15% to 17% belongs to the top ten. Sequenced material: blood. The receptors were gathered from a woman aged 40 to 50 with Graves' ophthalmopathy.

The gene calls are TRBV6-2 or TRBV6-3 and TRBJ2-7; possible D gene TRBD1, 6 bases. The CDR3 contains 13 residues. Per the germline V gene, CDR1 is MNHEY and CDR2 is SVGEGT. The V gene lost 5 bases and the J gene lost 6 bases, with 14 bases spanning the gap. The CDR3 sequence is CASSRSTGSEQYF. The CDR3 bases are TGTGCCAGCAGTCGAAGTACAGGGAGCGAGCAGTACTTC.

This clonotype was counted at least ten times. V and J are TRBV20-1 and TRBJ2-2; D is possibly TRBD1 or TRBD2 (5 bases each). Looked up from germline, CDR1 is DFQATT and CDR2 is SNEGSKA (reference sequence). V shed 5 bases and J shed 3 bases, with 13 bases lying between them. The CDR3 spans 14 residues. DNA for the CDR3: TGCAGTGCTCCCGGGACGGAACACACCGGGGAGCTGTTTTTT. Its translation is CSAPGTEHTGELFF.

A few counts support this clonotype. This rearrangement joins TRBV20-1 to TRBJ1-5, with 8 bases matching TRBD1. Germline values: CDR1 DFQATT, CDR2 SNEGSKA (reference sequence). V was pared by 5 bases and J by 0 bases, with 12 bases of the junction left unmatched. The CDR3 length is 17 residues. In DNA form, the CDR3 reads TGCAGTGCTGGACCAGACAGGGGAGATTATAGCAATCAGCCCCAGCATTTT. Its translation: CSAGPDRGDYSNQPQHF.

This clonotype was observed many times. This sequence joins TRBV5-1 and TRBJ1-1, with D possibly matching TRBD1 (5 bases). Trimming cost V 4 bases and J 0 bases, with 13 bases left between them. Per germline, CDR1 SGHRS and CDR2 YFSETQ. This CDR3 comprises 15 residues. The CDR3 DNA reads TGCGCCAGCAGCCTAAGGCGGGGGATGAACACTGAAGCTTTCTTT. This encodes CASSLRRGMNTEAFF.

This chain links TRBV7-8 with TRBJ2-7; TRBD1 matches 8 bases. V dropped 5 bases and J dropped 6; count of bases not matched to a gene: 15. Germline-derived CDR1 and CDR2 are SGHVS and FQNEAQ. CDR3 size: 16 residues. The CDR3 DNA is TGTGCCAGCAGCCCGACTTCCGGGACAGGCTCGGGCGAGCAGTACTTC. This encodes CASSPTSGTGSGEQYF.

This clonotype came up many times. V gene TRBV27 combines with J gene TRBJ2-7; 7 bases are shared with TRBD2. The CDR3 consists of 15 residues. J was trimmed by 9 bases and V by 3 bases; bases with no gene match: 14. CDR1 is MNHEY, CDR2 SMNVEV, per germline (reference sequence). DNA for the CDR3: TGTGCCAGCAGTTTCGGGAGGACGTCGTTTATCGGGCAGTACTTC. It codes for CASSFGRTSFIGQYF.

Ten or more counts support this clonotype. The chain has TRBV6-2 or TRBV6-3 and TRBJ1-2; D ambiguous. The germline V and J ends were trimmed by 3 bases and 3 bases, with 14 bases remaining between them. Germline-derived CDR1 and CDR2 are MNHEY and SVGEGT. The length of the CDR3 is 15 residues. The CDR3: CASSYTADGHYGYTF. The CDR3 DNA is TGTGCCAGCAGTTATACAGCGGATGGGCACTATGGCTACACCTTC.